Below are 24 T cell receptor beta chains sequenced from a single sample in a study of T-cell memory formation after mild COVID-19. In TCRdb, the 5' RACE reads were re-called with MiXCR into one record per CDR3 protein. The table lists roughly 150,000 distinct CDR3 sequences, about 14% of them singletons. The sample was PBMCs or a T cell subset sorted from them (not recorded which). The receptors were gathered from an adult woman who had mild COVID-19 (a few samples of this study predate the infection). Cell type and time point are not known.

This clonotype was counted only a few times. The chain links TRBV4-1 to TRBJ1-4; no clear D gene. This CDR3 spans 16 amino acids. Trimming cost V 1 base and J 0 bases, with 9 bases left between them. Per the germline V gene, CDR1 is MGHRA and CDR2 is YSYEKL. The CDR3 spells CASSQGVGTTNEKLFF. The CDR3 nucleotides read TGCGCCAGCAGCCAAGGGGTCGGGACAACTAATGAAAAACTGTTTTTT.

V and J are TRBV5-5 and TRBJ1-2; 7 nucleotides agree with TRBD1. Trimming cost V 4 bases and J 7 bases; bases outside gene matches: 7. CDR1 and CDR2 (germline): SGHKS, YYEKEE (reference sequence). The CDR3 runs to 13 residues. Written as DNA, the CDR3 is TGTGCCAGCAGCCTGGACAGGCTCATTGGCTACACCTTC. Its protein product is CASSLDRLIGYTF.

V and J are TRBV7-3 and TRBJ2-3; D remains ambiguous. Trimming stripped 5 bases from V and 4 bases from J, with 13 bases between. CDR1 and CDR2 (germline): SGHTA, FQGTGA. The CDR3 is 14 amino acids. The CDR3 is CASSPMVPADTQYF. In nucleotides, the CDR3 is TGTGCCAGCAGCCCGATGGTCCCCGCAGATACGCAGTATTTT.

The CDR3 DNA is TGTGCCAGCAGCCGGGACAGGGGGCATGGCTACACCTTC. Amino acids: CASSRDRGHGYTF. The J gene is TRBJ1-2, the V gene TRBV7-2; 12 nucleotides match TRBD1. The CDR3 extends over 13 amino acids. Germline V lookup: CDR1 SGHTA, CDR2 FQGNSA. V shed 5 bases, J shed 6 bases, and the junction held 1 base outside the gene matches.

The chain employs TRBV18 and TRBJ1-2; D remains ambiguous. The V gene lost 3 bases and the J gene lost 7 bases, with 6 bases spanning the gap. Germline CDR1 is KGHSH and CDR2 is LQKENI. This CDR3 has 11 amino acids. The CDR3 DNA reads as TGTGCCAGCTCACCGGACGTTGGCTACACCTTC. This gives the protein CASSPDVGYTF. The full variable domain, its missing parts supplied by reference TRBV18 and TRBJ1-2, is NAGVMQNPRHLVRRRGQEARLRCSPMKGHSHVYWYRQLPEEGLKFMVYLQKENIIDESGMPKERFSAEFPKEGPSILRIQQVVRGDSAAYFCASSPDVGYTFGSGTRLTVV.

There are a few counts of this clonotype. V and J are TRBV7-8 and TRBJ2-1; D is tentatively TRBD1 or TRBD2 (6 bases each). This CDR3 spans 17 amino acids. Trimming cost V 1 base and J 1 base, with 14 bases left between them. The V gene's germline CDR1 is SGHVS and CDR2 FQNEAQ. CDR3 sequence reads: CASSLVFRGRSYNEQFF. The CDR3 DNA sequence: TGTGCCAGCAGCTTAGTTTTCCGGGGGCGATCCTACAATGAGCAGTTCTTC.

J is TRBJ1-3 and V is TRBV29-1; no firm D call. The CDR3 extends over 11 amino acids. CDR1 is SQVTM, CDR2 ANQGSEA, per germline. Trimming pared 3 bases from V and 8 bases from J, leaving 8 bases between. The CDR3 here is CSVEEGHTIYF. In nucleotides, the CDR3 is TGCAGCGTTGAGGAGGGTCACACCATATATTTT.

The chain combines TRBV6-1 with TRBJ2-3; D is perhaps TRBD2 (5 bases). With 6 bases removed from V and 2 bases from J, the gap between germline ends came to 21 bases. CDR1 and CDR2 (germline): MNHNS, SASEGT. This CDR3 region has 17 residues. The CDR3 DNA follows: TGTGCCAGCAGAGCTCGGGTGAGCCGAGGGAACACAGATACGCAGTATTTT. The encoded protein is CASRARVSRGNTDTQYF.

This clonotype was seen a handful of times. The chain links TRBV6-5 to TRBJ2-7; 8 bases agree with TRBD1. There are 17 residues in the CDR3. Germline V CDR1 and CDR2: MNHEY, SVGAGI. V lost 4 bases and J lost 7; bases outside the gene matches: 18. As DNA, the CDR3 is TGTGCCAGCAGTTCGTTGACAGGGGTCTCCCGATTGTGGGAGCAGTACTTC. It codes for CASSSLTGVSRLWEQYF.

This clonotype was counted many times. The CDR3 loop reads CASSIGGGQGYTDTQYF. Written as DNA, the CDR3 is TGTGCCAGCAGCATCGGCGGAGGACAGGGCTACACAGATACGCAGTATTTT. The V gene is TRBV12-3 or TRBV12-4, the J gene TRBJ2-3, with 8 bases that match TRBD1. This CDR3 has 17 amino acids. The ends lost 6 bases at V and 2 bases at J; junction bases unmatched: 13.

There are a few counts of this clonotype. The chain links TRBV28 to TRBJ2-5; 9 bases line up with TRBD2. There are 14 residues in the CDR3. V shed 6 bases and J 2 bases; nucleotides not matched to a gene: 4. Germline CDR1 MDHEN, CDR2 SYDVKM. CDR3 bases: TGTGCCAGCAGCCTAGCGGGACAGCAAGAGACCCAGTACTTC. Its translation is CASSLAGQQETQYF.

This clonotype was seen once. The chain has TRBV2 and TRBJ1-5; 7 nucleotides match TRBD1. The germline CDR1 and CDR2 sequences are SNHLY and FYNNEI. The junction had 6 bases not matched to a gene; V was cut back by 6 bases and J by 4 bases. This CDR3 contains 14 residues. The CDR3 is CASSQIQGNQPQHF. For the CDR3, the DNA is TGTGCCAGCAGCCAGATACAGGGGAATCAGCCCCAGCATTTT.

This clonotype was counted ten times or more. This chain uses TRBV12-3 or TRBV12-4 with TRBJ2-2, with TRBD2 matching over 10 bases. The CDR3 loop spans 14 amino acids. V shed 8 bases, J shed 3 bases, and the junction held 3 bases outside the gene matches. The CDR3 nucleotides read TGTGCCAGCGGACTAGCGGCACACACCGGGGAGCTGTTTTTT. Amino acid sequence: CASGLAAHTGELFF.

This clonotype was found many times. The chain carries TRBV5-1 and TRBJ1-6, with 7 bases fitting TRBD1. Germline CDR1 is SGHRS and CDR2 is YFSETQ. The junction had 9 bases not matched to a gene; V was cut back by 2 bases and J by 7 bases. There are 16 residues in the CDR3. The CDR3 DNA reads TGCGCCAGCAGCTTACGGACAGGAGGATCAAATTCACCCCTCCACTTT. Its protein product is CASSLRTGGSNSPLHF.

There are a few counts of this clonotype. CDR3: CASSIGVRYEQYF. The CDR3 DNA sequence: TGTGCCAGTAGTATTGGAGTTCGCTACGAGCAGTACTTC. This chain links TRBV19 with TRBJ2-7; unclear D gene. CDR3 length: 13 residues. From germline, CDR1 is LNHDA and CDR2 SQIVND (reference sequence). V lost 3 bases and J 3 bases, leaving 9 bases between the germline ends.

This clonotype has only a few counts. The V call is TRBV7-8, the J call TRBJ1-1; D possibly corresponds to TRBD1 (5 bases). The CDR3 runs 17 residues. Trimming took off 7 bases at V and 1 base at J, with 22 bases between the two ends. The germline CDR1 and CDR2 sequences are SGHVS and FQNEAQ. The CDR3 DNA is TGTGCCAGCAACCTCCGGCCTATGACAGACAAGAACACTGAAGCTTTCTTT. As protein: CASNLRPMTDKNTEAFF.

The rearrangement joins TRBV12-3 or TRBV12-4 to TRBJ2-7; a possible D gene is TRBD2 (5 bases). Trimming left V 6 bases short and J 4 bases short, with 13 bases between. The CDR3 totals 13 residues. The CDR3, as DNA: TGTGCCAGCAGAGCGGATACTTTATACGAGCAGTACTTC. Translating gives CASRADTLYEQYF.

This clonotype was picked up many times. The CDR3 loop reads CASSYGTSGGASYEQYF. As DNA, the CDR3 is TGTGCCAGCAGTTACGGGACTAGCGGGGGGGCTTCCTACGAGCAGTACTTC. The chain has TRBV6-6 and TRBJ2-7; 16 nucleotides match TRBD2. The CDR3 covers 17 residues. Trimming took 2 bases from V and 1 from J; bases not matched to a gene: 2. CDR1 is MNHNY, CDR2 SVGAGI, per germline (reference sequence).

This clonotype was counted between two and nine times. This sequence joins TRBV6-2 or TRBV6-3 and TRBJ2-5; D might be TRBD1 (7 bases). Germline CDR1 and CDR2: MNHEY and SVGEGT. This CDR3 is built from 18 residues. Trimming cost V 0 bases and J 4 bases, with 21 bases left between them. The CDR3, as DNA: TGTGCCAGCAGTTACTCGAGAAAGACAGGGAGGAGGTCAGAGACCCAGTACTTC. It is translated as CASSYSRKTGRRSETQYF.

At least ten counts were recorded for this clonotype. This chain connects TRBV4-2 to TRBJ2-3; 7 positions match TRBD1. CDR3 size: 15 residues. Germline V CDR1 and CDR2: LGHNA, YNFKEQ. After removal of 1 base from V and 1 base from J, the junction contained 2 bases not matched to a gene. The CDR3: CASSQGQGGTDTQYF. CDR3 sequence (DNA): TGTGCCAGCAGCCAAGGACAGGGTGGCACAGATACGCAGTATTTT.

The chain links TRBV7-6 to TRBJ2-1; TRBD2 matches at 8 bases. The CDR3 runs to 15 residues. In germline, CDR1 is SGHVS, CDR2 FNYEAQ. Trimming cost V 1 base and J 11 bases; bases outside gene matches: 10. The CDR3 here is CASSLEREGLPKQFF. The CDR3 coding sequence is TGTGCCAGCAGCTTAGAACGGGAGGGCCTCCCAAAGCAGTTCTTC.

The V gene is TRBV3-1, the J gene TRBJ2-6; no clear D. Trimming took 6 bases from V and 0 from J, leaving 9 bases between them. Germline V gives CDR1 LGHDT, CDR2 YNNKEL (reference sequence). This CDR3 contains 15 residues. CDR3 protein: CASSLEASGANVLTF. The CDR3 DNA reads TGTGCCAGCAGTCTCGAGGCCTCTGGGGCCAACGTCCTGACTTTC.

This clonotype occurred many times. This chain joins TRBV24-1 and TRBJ2-1; 9 bases are a match to TRBD1. Germline V gene sequence: CDR1 KGHDR, CDR2 SFDVKD. CDR3 length: 16 residues. Trimming removed 5 bases from V and 4 bases from J; junction bases left unmatched: 8. The CDR3 is CATSVSEGTGYNEQFF. In nucleotides, the CDR3 is TGTGCCACCAGTGTCAGCGAGGGGACAGGGTACAATGAGCAGTTCTTC.

The J gene is TRBJ2-1, the V gene TRBV5-1; 7 positions agree with TRBD2. The CDR3 consists of 16 residues. Per germline, CDR1 SGHRS and CDR2 YFSETQ. The V and J ends lost 0 bases and 7 bases, in that order; junction bases with no gene match: 10. Here the CDR3 DNA reads TGCGCCAGCAGCTTGGATGCGGGAGTTGGCAGGAATGAGCAGTTCTTC. As protein: CASSLDAGVGRNEQFF.